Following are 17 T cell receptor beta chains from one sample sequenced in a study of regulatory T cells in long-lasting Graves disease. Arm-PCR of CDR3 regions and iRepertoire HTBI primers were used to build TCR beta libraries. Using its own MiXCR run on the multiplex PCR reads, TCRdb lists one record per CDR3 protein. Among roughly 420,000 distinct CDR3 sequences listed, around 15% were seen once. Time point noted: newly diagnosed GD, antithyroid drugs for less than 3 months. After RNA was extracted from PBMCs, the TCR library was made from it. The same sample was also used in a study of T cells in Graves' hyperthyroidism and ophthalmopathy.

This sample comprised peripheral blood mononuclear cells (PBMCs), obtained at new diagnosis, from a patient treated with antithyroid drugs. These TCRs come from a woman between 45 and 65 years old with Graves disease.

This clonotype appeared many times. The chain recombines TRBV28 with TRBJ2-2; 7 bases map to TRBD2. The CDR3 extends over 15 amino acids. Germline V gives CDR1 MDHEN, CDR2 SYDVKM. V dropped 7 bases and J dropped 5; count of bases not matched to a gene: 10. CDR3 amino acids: CASTPQRGSTGELFF. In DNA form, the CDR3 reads TGTGCCAGCACACCGCAGCGGGGAAGTACCGGGGAGCTGTTTTTT.

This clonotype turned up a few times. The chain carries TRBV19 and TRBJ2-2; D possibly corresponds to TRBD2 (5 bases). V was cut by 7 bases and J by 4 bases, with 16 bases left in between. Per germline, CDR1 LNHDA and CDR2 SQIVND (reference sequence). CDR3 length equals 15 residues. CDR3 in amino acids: CASTTLARVTGELFF. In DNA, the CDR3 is TGTGCCAGTACTACCCTAGCCCGGGTCACCGGGGAGCTGTTTTTT.

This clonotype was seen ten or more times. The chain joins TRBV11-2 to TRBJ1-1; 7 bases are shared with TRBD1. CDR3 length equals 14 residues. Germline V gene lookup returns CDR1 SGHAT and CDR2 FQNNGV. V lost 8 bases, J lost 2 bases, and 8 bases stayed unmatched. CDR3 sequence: CASHKTGANTEAFF. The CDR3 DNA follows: TGTGCCAGCCATAAAACAGGGGCTAACACTGAAGCTTTCTTT.

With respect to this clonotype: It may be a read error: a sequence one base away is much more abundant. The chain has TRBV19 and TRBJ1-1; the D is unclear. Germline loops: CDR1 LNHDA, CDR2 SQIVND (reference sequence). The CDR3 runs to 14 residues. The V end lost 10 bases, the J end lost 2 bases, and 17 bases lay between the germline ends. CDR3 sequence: CANSVASPNTEAFF. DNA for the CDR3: TGTGCCAATTCGGTGGCCAGCCCCAACACTGAAGCTTTCTTT.

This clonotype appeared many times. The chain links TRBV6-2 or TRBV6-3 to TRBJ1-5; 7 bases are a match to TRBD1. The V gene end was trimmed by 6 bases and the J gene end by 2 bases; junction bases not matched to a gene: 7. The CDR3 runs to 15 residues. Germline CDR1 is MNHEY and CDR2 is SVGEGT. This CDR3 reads CASSSYRGGNQPQHF. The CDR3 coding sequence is TGTGCCAGCAGCAGTTACAGGGGTGGCAATCAGCCCCAGCATTTT.

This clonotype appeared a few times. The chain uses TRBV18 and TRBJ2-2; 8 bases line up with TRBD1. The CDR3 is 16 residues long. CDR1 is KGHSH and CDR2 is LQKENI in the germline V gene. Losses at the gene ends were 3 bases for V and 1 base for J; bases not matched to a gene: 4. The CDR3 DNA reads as TGTGCCAGCTCACCGACAGGGGCCCAGAACACCGGGGAGCTGTTTTTT. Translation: CASSPTGAQNTGELFF. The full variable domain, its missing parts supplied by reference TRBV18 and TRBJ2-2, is NAGVMQNPRHLVRRRGQEARLRCSPMKGHSHVYWYRQLPEEGLKFMVYLQKENIIDESGMPKERFSAEFPKEGPSILRIQQVVRGDSAAYFCASSPTGAQNTGELFFGEGSRLTVL.

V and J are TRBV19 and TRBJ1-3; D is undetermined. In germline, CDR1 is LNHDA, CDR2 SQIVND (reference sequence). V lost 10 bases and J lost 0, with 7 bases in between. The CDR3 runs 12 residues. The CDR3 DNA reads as TGTGCCATCTCGAGCTCTGGAAACACCATATATTTT. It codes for CAISSSGNTIYF.

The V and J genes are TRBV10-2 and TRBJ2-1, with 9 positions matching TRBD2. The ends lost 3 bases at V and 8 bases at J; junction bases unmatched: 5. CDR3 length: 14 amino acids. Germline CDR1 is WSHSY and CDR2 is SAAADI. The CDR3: CASSDGTSLDEQFF. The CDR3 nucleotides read TGCGCCAGCAGTGACGGGACTAGCCTCGATGAGCAGTTCTTC.

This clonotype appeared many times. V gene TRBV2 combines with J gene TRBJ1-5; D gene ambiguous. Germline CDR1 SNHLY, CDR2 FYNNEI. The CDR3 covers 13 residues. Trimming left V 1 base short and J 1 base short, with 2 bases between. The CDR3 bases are TGTGCCAGCAGTGAAGGGAGCAATCAGCCCCAGCATTTT. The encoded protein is CASSEGSNQPQHF.

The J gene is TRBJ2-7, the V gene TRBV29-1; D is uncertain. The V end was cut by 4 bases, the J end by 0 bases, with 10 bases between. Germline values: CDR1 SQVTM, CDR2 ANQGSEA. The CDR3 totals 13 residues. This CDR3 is CSVAVYSSYEQYF. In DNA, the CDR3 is TGCAGCGTTGCTGTCTATTCCTCCTACGAGCAGTACTTC.

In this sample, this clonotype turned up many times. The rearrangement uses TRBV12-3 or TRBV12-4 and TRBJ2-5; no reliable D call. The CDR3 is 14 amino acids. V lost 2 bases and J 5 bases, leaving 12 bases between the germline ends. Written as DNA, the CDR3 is TGTGCCAGCAGTTTAAGGTTAGGCGGCGAGACCCAGTACTTC. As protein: CASSLRLGGETQYF.

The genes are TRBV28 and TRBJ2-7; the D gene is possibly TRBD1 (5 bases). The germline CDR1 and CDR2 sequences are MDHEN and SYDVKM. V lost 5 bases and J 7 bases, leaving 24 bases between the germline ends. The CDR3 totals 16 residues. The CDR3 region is CASSPPQGTGPREQYF. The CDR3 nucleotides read TGTGCCAGCAGTCCTCCGCAGGGCACAGGACCTAGAGAGCAGTACTTC. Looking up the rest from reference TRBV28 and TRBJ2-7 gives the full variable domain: DVKVTQSSRYLVKRTGEKVFLECVQDMDHENMFWYRQDPGLGLRLIYFSYDVKMKEKGDIPEGYSVSREKKERFSLILESASTNQTSMYLCASSPPQGTGPREQYFGPGTRLTVT.

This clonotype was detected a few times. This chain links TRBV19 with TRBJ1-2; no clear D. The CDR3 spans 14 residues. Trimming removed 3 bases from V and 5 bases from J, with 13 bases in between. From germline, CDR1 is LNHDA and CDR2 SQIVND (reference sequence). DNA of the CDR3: TGTGCCAGTAGTATCTTGAACGGAATGTATGGCTACACCTTC. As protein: CASSILNGMYGYTF.

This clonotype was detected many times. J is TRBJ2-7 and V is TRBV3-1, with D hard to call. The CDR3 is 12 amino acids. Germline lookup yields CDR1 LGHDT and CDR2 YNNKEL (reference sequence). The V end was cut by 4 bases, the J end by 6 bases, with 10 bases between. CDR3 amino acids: CASSPDRVEQYF. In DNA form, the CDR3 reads TGTGCCAGCAGCCCCGATAGAGTCGAGCAGTACTTC.

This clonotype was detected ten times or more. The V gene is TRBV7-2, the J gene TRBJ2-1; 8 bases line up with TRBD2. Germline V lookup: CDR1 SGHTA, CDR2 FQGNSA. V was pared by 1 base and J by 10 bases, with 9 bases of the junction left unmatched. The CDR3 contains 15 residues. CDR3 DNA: TGTGCCAGCAGCTTAGGCCTAGCGGGCCAGGGCGAGCAGTTCTTC. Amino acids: CASSLGLAGQGEQFF.

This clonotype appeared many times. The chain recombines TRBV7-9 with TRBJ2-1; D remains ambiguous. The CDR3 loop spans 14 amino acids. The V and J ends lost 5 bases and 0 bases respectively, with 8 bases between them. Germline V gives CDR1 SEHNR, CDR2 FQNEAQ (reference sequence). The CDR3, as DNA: TGTGCCAGCAGCCGAGTTAGCTCCTACAATGAGCAGTTCTTC. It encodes CASSRVSSYNEQFF.

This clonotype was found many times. The CDR3 is CASRATESGIGELFF. CDR3 DNA sequence: TGTGCCAGCAGGGCGACCGAGTCGGGGATCGGGGAGCTGTTTTTT. The chain couples TRBV2 to TRBJ2-2, with D perhaps matching TRBD2 (5 bases). V gave up 6 bases and J gave up 7 bases, with 18 bases separating them. The length of the CDR3 is 15 residues. The germline gives CDR1 SNHLY, CDR2 FYNNEI.